The rows below give T cell receptor beta chains drawn from one sample of a study of blood T cell repertoires in COVID-19. The assay was immunoSEQ multiplex PCR, and TCRdb's table has in-frame clones only and misses some. The data show 250,000 to 300,000 clones, roughly 89% seen once. The sample was PBMCs or T cells enriched from blood (not recorded which). These receptor sequences come from a woman aged 40 to 55 who had recovered from COVID-19. CDR3s include the opening cysteine and the closing phenylalanine or tryptophan. A D gene is named only where the DNA matches it firmly. Expanded clones are given a class, and other clones once, few, many or no size at all.

TRBJ1-6 | . | TRBV4-1 | TRBD1 | CASSQGDRNNSPLHF | TGCGCCAGCAGCCAGGGGGACAGGAATAATTCACCCCTCCACTTT
TRBJ2-2 | . | TRBV28 | TRBD1 | CASSSHGQATGELFF | TGTGCCAGCAGTTCACACGGACAGGCCACCGGGGAGCTGTTTTTT
TRBJ2-7 | . | TRBV18 | TRBD2 | CASSPLAGGQLYEQYF | TGTGCCAGCTCACCCCTAGCGGGGGGGCAGTTGTACGAGCAGTACTTC
TRBJ2-3 | . | TRBV5-8 | . | CASSLTGTDTQYF | TGTGCCAGCAGCTTGACAGGGACAGATACGCAGTATTTT
TRBJ1-6 | . | TRBV9 | . | CASSAGQGINSYNSPLHF | TGTGCCAGCAGCGCGGGCCAGGGCATTAACTCCTATAATTCACCCCTCCACTTT
TRBJ1-2 | . | TRBV5-5 | . | CASSLGQDLYGYTF | TGTGCCAGCAGCTTGGGACAGGACCTCTATGGCTACACCTTC
TRBJ1-2 | . | TRBV9 | TRBD1 | CASRGQGAHGYGYTF | TGTGCCAGCAGGGGACAGGGGGCCCACGGGTATGGCTACACCTTC
TRBJ2-7 | . | TRBV15 | . | CATSRDLDRNTYEQYF | TGTGCCACCAGCAGAGATCTCGACAGAAACACCTACGAGCAGTACTTC
TRBJ2-5 | few | TRBV7-6 | TRBD2 | CASSAFGTSVGETQYF | TGTGCCAGCAGCGCTTTCGGGACTAGCGTGGGAGAGACCCAGTACTTC
TRBJ1-4 | . | TRBV28 | TRBD1 | CASSGTGNDEKLFF | TGTGCCAGCAGCGGGACAGGGAACGATGAAAAACTGTTTTTT
TRBJ2-7 | once | TRBV30 | . | CAWSVELARARNEQYF | TGTGCCTGGAGTGTTGAGCTAGCGAGGGCTAGGAACGAGCAGTACTTC
TRBJ1-2 | . | TRBV6-5 | TRBD1 | CASSLIAAGGYGYTF | TGTGCCAGCAGCCTTATCGCAGCAGGGGGGTATGGCTACACCTTC
TRBJ2-1 | once | TRBV6-1 | TRBD2 | CASSATGLAGAGPYNEQFF | TGTGCCAGCAGTGCCACCGGTCTAGCGGGAGCCGGGCCTTACAATGAGCAGTTCTTC
TRBJ1-1 | . | TRBV5-6 | . | CASSLEVGTLNTEAFF | TGTGCCAGCAGCTTGGAAGTCGGGACTTTGAACACTGAAGCTTTCTTT
TRBJ2-3 | once | TRBV18 | . | CASSPWTGGTDTQYF | TGTGCCAGCTCACCATGGACGGGGGGCACAGATACGCAGTATTTT
TRBJ2-6 | . | TRBV5-1 | . | CASSITGISGANVLTF | TGCGCCAGCAGCATTACAGGGATCTCTGGGGCCAACGTCCTGACTTTC
TRBJ1-6 | . | TRBV3-1/TRBV3-2 | TRBD1 | CASSLGTAHNSPLHF | TGTGCCAGCAGCCTGGGGACAGCTCATAATTCACCCCTCCACTTT